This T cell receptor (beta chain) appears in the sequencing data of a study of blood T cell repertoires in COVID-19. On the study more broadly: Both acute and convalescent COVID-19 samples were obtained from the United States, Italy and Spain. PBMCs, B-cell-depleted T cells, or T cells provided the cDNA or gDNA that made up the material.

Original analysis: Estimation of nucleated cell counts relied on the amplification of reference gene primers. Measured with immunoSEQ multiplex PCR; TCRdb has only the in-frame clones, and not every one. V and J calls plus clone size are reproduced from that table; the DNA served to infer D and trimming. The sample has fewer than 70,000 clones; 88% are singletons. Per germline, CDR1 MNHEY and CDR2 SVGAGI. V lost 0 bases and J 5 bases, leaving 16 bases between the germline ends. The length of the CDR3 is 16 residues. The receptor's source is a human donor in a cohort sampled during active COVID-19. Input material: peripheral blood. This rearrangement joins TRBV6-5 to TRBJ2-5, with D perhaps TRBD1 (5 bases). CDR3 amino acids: CASSYSHSQGSETQYF. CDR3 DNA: TGTGCCAGCAGTTACTCCCACTCGCAGGGTAGCGAGACCCAGTACTTC.